The 6 T cell receptor beta chains in this list originate from one sample, sequenced in a study of blood T cell repertoires in COVID-19. Produced via immunoSEQ multiplex PCR; TCRdb's table is partial and in-frame only. The table records about 270,000 clones, 70% to 90% of them present only once. The sequenced sample was peripheral blood. These receptors originate from a woman aged 70-85 years with acute or convalescent COVID-19.

The V and J genes are TRBV10-3 and TRBJ2-6; the match to TRBD1 covers 8 bases. Germline V lookup: CDR1 ENHRY, CDR2 SYGVKD. The V segment lost 6 bases and the J segment 0 bases; nucleotides outside the gene matches: 1. This CDR3 has 15 residues. CDR3 DNA: TGTGCCATCAGGGGACAGGACTCTGGGGCCAACGTCCTGACTTTC. Amino acids: CAIRGQDSGANVLTF.

Points on this clone: One end of the junction varies from germline; a read error may be responsible. The V call is TRBV5-1, the J call TRBJ2-2; TRBD2 might be the D (7 bases). This CDR3 spans 15 amino acids. CDR1 is SGHRS, CDR2 YFSETQ, per germline. CDR3 sequence (DNA): TGCGCCAGCAGTTTGGGATTCGGGGGGCACGGGGAGCTGTTTTTT. Protein product: CASSLGFGGHGELFF.

The rearrangement joins TRBV7-9 to TRBJ2-7, with D possibly being TRBD2 (5 bases). The V end was cut by 5 bases, the J end by 6 bases, with 17 bases between. The germline gives CDR1 SEHNR, CDR2 FQNEAQ (reference sequence). The CDR3 covers 14 residues. CDR3 bases: TGTGCCAGCAGCCCGACCGGGGATAACAGCGAGCAGTACTTC. The encoded protein is CASSPTGDNSEQYF.

Here the CDR3 reads CASSSRPGDSFEKLFF. The CDR3 DNA sequence: TGCGCCAGCAGCTCCAGACCGGGAGACTCCTTTGAAAAACTGTTTTTT. The chain carries TRBV5-1 and TRBJ1-4; D gene unclear. Trimming took 3 bases from V and 7 from J, leaving 19 bases between them. This CDR3 comprises 16 residues. CDR1 is SGHRS and CDR2 is YFSETQ in the germline V gene.

The V call is TRBV28, the J call TRBJ1-2; weak D call: TRBD1 (5 bases). This CDR3 is built from 14 residues. Germline V CDR1 and CDR2: MDHEN, SYDVKM. The germline V and J ends were trimmed by 1 base and 8 bases, with 14 bases remaining between them. CDR3 coding DNA: TGTGCCAGCAGTTTATATGGTCAGGGTTTAGGCTACACCTTC. Translation: CASSLYGQGLGYTF.

This clone was counted between two and nine times. This chain links TRBV18 with TRBJ1-1, with 7 positions matching TRBD1. Trimming removed 4 bases from V and 2 bases from J; junction bases left unmatched: 1. Germline V gives CDR1 KGHSH, CDR2 LQKENI. There are 13 residues in the CDR3. CDR3 amino acids: CASSRDSNTEAFF. CDR3 coding DNA: TGTGCCAGCTCACGGGACAGCAACACTGAAGCTTTCTTT.